The 15 T cell receptor beta chains presented below share a single source sample, sequenced in a study of early T cells in non-severe SARS-CoV-2 infection. TCRdb re-called the 5' RACE reads with MiXCR, one entry per CDR3 protein. The table has around 66,000 distinct CDR3 sequences, 5.9% seen once. The sequenced sample was whole blood, obtained at baseline. All receptors come from an adult who was a healthcare worker with PCR-confirmed SARS-CoV-2 infection or an uninfected control (not recorded which).

This clonotype has only a few counts. The chain recombines TRBV4-3 with TRBJ1-2; D may be TRBD1 (6 bases). Between the trimmed V and J ends, which lost 3 bases and 6 bases, there was a span of 11 bases. Germline V gene sequence: CDR1 LGHNA, CDR2 YSLEER. The CDR3 totals 13 residues. CDR3 sequence (DNA): TGCGCCAGCAGCCACAGGGGTAGGGATGGCTACACCTTC. This gives the protein CASSHRGRDGYTF.

This clonotype was recorded at least ten times. The chain combines TRBV7-2 with TRBJ2-3; D not resolved. The CDR3 is 12 residues long. Germline loops: CDR1 SGHTA, CDR2 FQGNSA. V was cut by 4 bases and J by 2 bases, with 4 bases left in between. Here the CDR3 reads CASSYYTDTQYF. The CDR3 region has the DNA TGTGCCAGCAGCTATTACACAGATACGCAGTATTTT.

This clonotype was recorded at least ten times. The chain employs TRBV6-4 and TRBJ1-4; 9 positions agree with TRBD1. The ends lost 0 bases at V and 5 bases at J; junction bases unmatched: 19. The CDR3 runs 21 residues. Germline V lookup: CDR1 MRHNA, CDR2 SNTAGT. The DNA of the CDR3 is TGTGCCAGCAGTGACTCCATGAGGACAGGGGATTTACCCCCTGGGAATGAAAAACTGTTTTTT. Its translation: CASSDSMRTGDLPPGNEKLFF.

This clonotype was counted at least ten times. The chain couples TRBV2 to TRBJ2-7, with a possible D match to TRBD1 (6 bases). The CDR3 runs to 14 residues. The ends were cut back, 8 bases at V and 7 bases at J, with 21 bases in the middle. Per germline, CDR1 SNHLY and CDR2 FYNNEI. CDR3 sequence reads: CASLEGDTRGEQYF. CDR3 bases: TGTGCCAGCCTAGAGGGGGACACCAGAGGGGAGCAGTACTTC.

To note about this clonotype: The conserved closing phenylalanine or tryptophan is absent in this CDR3, likely reflecting a read error. The chain combines TRBV5-1 with TRBJ2-7; TRBD2 matches at 7 bases. Unmatched junction bases numbered 11, after V lost 4 bases and J lost 4 bases. The CDR3 contains 15 residues. The germline gives CDR1 SGHRS, CDR2 YFSETQ. CDR3 DNA sequence: TGCGCCAGCAGCCCGCGCGGACTAGAAGGGTACGAGCAGTACTTA. Protein sequence: CASSPRGLEGYEQYL.

Here the CDR3 DNA reads TGCAGTGCTAGAGATTTCTCCAGGGGGGAGCAGTACTTC. This sequence encodes CSARDFSRGEQYF. This chain links TRBV20-1 with TRBJ2-7; TRBD1 agrees at 7 bases. The germline gives CDR1 DFQATT, CDR2 SNEGSKA (reference sequence). V shed 0 bases, J shed 7 bases, and the junction held 6 bases outside the gene matches. CDR3 size: 13 residues.

This clonotype was counted many times. The chain is built from TRBV6-5 and TRBJ1-3; 9 positions match TRBD1. V was pared by 0 bases and J by 4 bases, with 4 bases of the junction left unmatched. Germline CDR1 MNHEY, CDR2 SVGAGI. The CDR3 runs 16 residues. The CDR3 is CASSYSSQGAGNTIYF. CDR3 nucleotides: TGTGCCAGCAGTTACTCGTCACAGGGGGCCGGAAACACCATATATTTT.

This clonotype appeared many times. The CDR3 region is CSAPGQLNYEQYF. CDR3 DNA sequence: TGCAGTGCACCGGGACAACTTAACTACGAGCAGTACTTC. This sequence joins TRBV20-1 and TRBJ2-7; a weak D match, TRBD1 (6 bases). The CDR3 contains 13 residues. V lost 6 bases, J lost 3 bases, and 15 bases lay in between. Germline-derived CDR1 and CDR2 are DFQATT and SNEGSKA (reference sequence).

There are many counts of this clonotype. The chain is built from TRBV4-2 and TRBJ1-2; 8 nucleotides align to TRBD1. Germline V gives CDR1 LGHNA, CDR2 YNFKEQ. V trimming: 0 bases; J trimming: 4 bases; junction bases outside the gene matches: 4. The CDR3 is 15 amino acids. In DNA form, the CDR3 reads TGTGCCAGCAGCCAAGATACAGGGGGAGGCTATGGCTACACCTTC. Translating it yields CASSQDTGGGYGYTF.

The chain is built from TRBV7-9 and TRBJ2-5, with 10 bases matching TRBD1. The germline V gene has CDR1 SEHNR and CDR2 FQNEAQ (reference sequence). This CDR3 has 15 residues. Losses at the gene ends were 4 bases for V and 0 bases for J; bases not matched to a gene: 2. CDR3 nucleotide sequence: TGTGCCAGCAGCTACGGGACAGGGGACCAAGAGACCCAGTACTTC. It encodes CASSYGTGDQETQYF.

This clonotype was recorded at least ten times. The chain combines TRBV20-1 with TRBJ2-5; D is unclear. Trimming pared 0 bases from V and 2 bases from J, leaving 1 base between. The CDR3 has 11 amino acids. The V gene's germline CDR1 is DFQATT and CDR2 SNEGSKA (reference sequence). DNA for the CDR3: TGCAGTGCTAGAGATCAAGAGACCCAGTACTTC. Translating gives CSARDQETQYF.

This clonotype came up many times. The gene calls are TRBV21-1 and TRBJ1-2. TRBV21-1 is a listed pseudogene. CDR3 length: 16 residues. This CDR3 reads CASSKEVGYPNYGYTF. The CDR3 nucleotides are TGTGCCAGCAGCAAAGAGGTCGGGTACCCTAACTATGGCTACACCTTC.

This chain links TRBV11-2 with TRBJ2-2; D is ambiguous. The length of the CDR3 is 13 residues. The V end was cut by 1 base, the J end by 7 bases, with 7 bases between. CDR1 and CDR2 from the germline V gene are SGHAT and FQNNGV. CDR3 sequence: CASSLGGIGELFF. CDR3 coding DNA: TGTGCCAGCAGCTTAGGGGGAATCGGGGAGCTGTTTTTT.

The CDR3, as DNA: TGTGCCAGCAGCCCGTCCGACAGGGGGCCCAACAATGAGCAGTTCTTC. It specifies CASSPSDRGPNNEQFF. This chain connects TRBV11-2 to TRBJ2-1, with TRBD1 matching 10 bases. The CDR3 totals 16 residues. Germline lookup yields CDR1 SGHAT and CDR2 FQNNGV. J was trimmed by 5 bases and V by 5 bases; bases with no gene match: 9. Supplemented by reference TRBV11-2 and TRBJ2-1, the full variable domain reads EAGVAQSPRYKIIEKRQSVAFWCNPISGHATLYWYQQILGQGPKLLIQFQNNGVVDDSQLPKDRFSAERLKGVDSTLKIQPAKLEDSAVYLCASSPSDRGPNNEQFFGPGTRLTVL.

Ten or more counts support this clonotype. The CDR3 reads CASTDTGTGRTHEQYF. As DNA, the CDR3 is TGTGCCAGCACCGACACCGGGACAGGGAGAACACACGAGCAGTACTTC. This chain links TRBV28 with TRBJ2-7, with 9 bases identical to TRBD1. This CDR3 contains 16 residues. From germline, CDR1 is MDHEN and CDR2 SYDVKM. Trimming removed 7 bases from V and 5 bases from J; junction bases left unmatched: 15.